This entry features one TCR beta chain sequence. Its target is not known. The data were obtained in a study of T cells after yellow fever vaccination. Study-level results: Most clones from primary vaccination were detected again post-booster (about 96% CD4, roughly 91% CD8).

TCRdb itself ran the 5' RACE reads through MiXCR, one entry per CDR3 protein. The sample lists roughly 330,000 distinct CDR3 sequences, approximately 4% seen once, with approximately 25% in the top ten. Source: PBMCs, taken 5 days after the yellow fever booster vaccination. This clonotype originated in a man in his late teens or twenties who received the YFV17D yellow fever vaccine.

The CDR3 here is CASSFPGTSGGGFTDTQYF. The CDR3 coding sequence is TGTGCCAGCAGCTTTCCCGGGACTAGCGGGGGGGGTTTCACAGATACGCAGTATTTT. This chain joins TRBV7-2 and TRBJ2-3, with 16 bases fitting TRBD2. Germline V CDR1 and CDR2: SGHTA, FQGNSA. V lost 3 bases and J lost 2; bases outside the gene matches: 8. The CDR3 has 19 amino acids. Supplemented by reference TRBV7-2 and TRBJ2-3, the full variable domain reads GAGVSQSPSNKVTEKGKDVELRCDPISGHTALYWYRQSLGQGLEFLIYFQGNSAPDKSGLPSDRFSAERTGGSVSTLTIQRTQQEDSAVYLCASSFPGTSGGGFTDTQYFGPGTRLTVL.